The source of this T cell receptor (beta chain) is a study of molecular identifiers for immune sequencing clone quantification. At the level of the study: Split five ways in replicates, RNA from around 18,000 or 91,000 naive CD8 cells had four portions sequenced.

The table lists this clonotype with a few counts. The ends were cut back, 3 bases at V and 2 bases at J, with 22 bases in the middle. The CDR3 is 18 residues long. CDR1 and CDR2 from the germline V gene are SGHRS and YFSETQ. TCRdb ran MiXCR on the PCR reads and lists one entry per CDR3 protein. The sample consists of about 630,000 distinct CDR3 sequences, about 25% of them appearing once. Sequenced sample: naive CD8+ T cells from blood, with Jurkat cell RNA spiked in. The subset denotes: FACS-sorted CD8+CD4-CCR7+CD45RA+ naive T cells. The rearrangement uses TRBV5-1 and TRBJ2-3, with D possibly TRBD2 on 6 matching bases. This sequence originates from a human donor in good health. Some libraries in this study had Jurkat cell RNA spiked in. The CDR3, as DNA: TGCGCCAGCAGCTGGGCCGGTAGAGGCGGGGTGGTCACAGATACGCAGTATTTT. It translates to CASSWAGRGGVVTDTQYF.